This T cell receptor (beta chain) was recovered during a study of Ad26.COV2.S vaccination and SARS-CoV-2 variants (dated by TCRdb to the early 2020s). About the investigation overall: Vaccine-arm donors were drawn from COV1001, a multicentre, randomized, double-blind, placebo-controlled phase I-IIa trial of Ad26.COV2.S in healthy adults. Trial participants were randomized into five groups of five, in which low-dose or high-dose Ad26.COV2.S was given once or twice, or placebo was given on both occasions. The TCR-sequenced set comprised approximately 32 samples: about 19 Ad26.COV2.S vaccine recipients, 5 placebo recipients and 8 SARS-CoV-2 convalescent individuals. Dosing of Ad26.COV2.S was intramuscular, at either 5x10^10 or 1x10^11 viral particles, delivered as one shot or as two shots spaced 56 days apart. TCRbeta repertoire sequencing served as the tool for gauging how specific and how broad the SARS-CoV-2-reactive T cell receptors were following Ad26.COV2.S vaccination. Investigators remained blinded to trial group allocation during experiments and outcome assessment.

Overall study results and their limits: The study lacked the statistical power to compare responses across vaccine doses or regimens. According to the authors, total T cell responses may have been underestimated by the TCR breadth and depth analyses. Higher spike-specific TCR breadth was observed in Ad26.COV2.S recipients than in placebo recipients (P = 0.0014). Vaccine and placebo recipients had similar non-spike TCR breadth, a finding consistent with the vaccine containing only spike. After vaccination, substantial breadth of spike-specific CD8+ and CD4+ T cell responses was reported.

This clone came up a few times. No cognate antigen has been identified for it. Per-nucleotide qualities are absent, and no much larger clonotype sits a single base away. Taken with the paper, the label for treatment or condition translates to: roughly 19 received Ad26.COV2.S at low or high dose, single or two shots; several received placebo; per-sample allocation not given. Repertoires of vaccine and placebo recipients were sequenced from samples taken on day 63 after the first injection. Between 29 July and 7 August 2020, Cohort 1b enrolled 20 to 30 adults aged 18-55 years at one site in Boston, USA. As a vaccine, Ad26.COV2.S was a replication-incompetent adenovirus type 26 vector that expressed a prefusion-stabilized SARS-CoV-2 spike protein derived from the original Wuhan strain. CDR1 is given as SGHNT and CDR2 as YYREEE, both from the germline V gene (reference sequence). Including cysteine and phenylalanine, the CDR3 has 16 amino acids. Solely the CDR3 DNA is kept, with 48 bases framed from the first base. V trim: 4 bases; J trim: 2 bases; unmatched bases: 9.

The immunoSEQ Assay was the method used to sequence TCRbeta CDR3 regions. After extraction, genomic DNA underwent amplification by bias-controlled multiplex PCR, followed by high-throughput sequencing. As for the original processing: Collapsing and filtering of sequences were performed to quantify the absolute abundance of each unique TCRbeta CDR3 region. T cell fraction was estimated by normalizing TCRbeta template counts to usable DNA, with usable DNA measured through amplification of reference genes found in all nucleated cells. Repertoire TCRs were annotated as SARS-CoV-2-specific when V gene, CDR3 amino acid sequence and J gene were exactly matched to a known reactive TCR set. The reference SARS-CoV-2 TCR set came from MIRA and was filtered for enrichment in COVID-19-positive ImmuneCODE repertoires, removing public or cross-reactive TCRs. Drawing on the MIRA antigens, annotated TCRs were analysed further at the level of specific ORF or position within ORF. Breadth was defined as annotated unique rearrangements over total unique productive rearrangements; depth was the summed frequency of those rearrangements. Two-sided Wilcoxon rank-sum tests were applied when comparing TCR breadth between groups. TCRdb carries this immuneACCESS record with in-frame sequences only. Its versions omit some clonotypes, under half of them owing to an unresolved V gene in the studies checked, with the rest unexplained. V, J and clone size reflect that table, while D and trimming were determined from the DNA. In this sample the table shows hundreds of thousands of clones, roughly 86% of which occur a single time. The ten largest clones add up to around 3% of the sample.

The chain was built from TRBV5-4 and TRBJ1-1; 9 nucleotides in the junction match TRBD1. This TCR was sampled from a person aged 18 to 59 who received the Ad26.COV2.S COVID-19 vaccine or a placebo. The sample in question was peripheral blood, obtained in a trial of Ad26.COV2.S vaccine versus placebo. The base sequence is TGTGCCAGCAGCCCGAACAGGGGGCAGGGAAACACTGAAGCTTTCTTT. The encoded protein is CASSPNRGQGNTEAFF.